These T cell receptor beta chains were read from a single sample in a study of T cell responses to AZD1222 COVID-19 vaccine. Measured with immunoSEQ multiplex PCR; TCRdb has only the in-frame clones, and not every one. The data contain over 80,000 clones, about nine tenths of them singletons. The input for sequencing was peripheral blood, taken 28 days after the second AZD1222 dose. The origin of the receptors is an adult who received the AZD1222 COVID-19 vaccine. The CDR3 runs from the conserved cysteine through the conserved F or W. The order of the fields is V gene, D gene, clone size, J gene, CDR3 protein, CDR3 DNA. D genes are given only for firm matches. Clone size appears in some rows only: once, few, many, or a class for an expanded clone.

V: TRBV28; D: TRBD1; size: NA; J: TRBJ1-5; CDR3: CASSLRTGEYQPQHF; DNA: TGTGCCAGCAGTTTGCGGACAGGGGAATATCAGCCCCAGCATTTT
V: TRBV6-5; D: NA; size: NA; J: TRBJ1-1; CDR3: CASYTANTEAFF; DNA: TGTGCCAGCTATACGGCGAACACTGAAGCTTTCTTT
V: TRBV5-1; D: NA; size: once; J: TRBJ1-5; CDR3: CASSLDGDQPQHF; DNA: TGCGCCAGCAGCTTGGACGGAGATCAGCCCCAGCATTTT
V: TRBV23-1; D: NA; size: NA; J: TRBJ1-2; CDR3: CASSQSEVHRQRLTGYTF; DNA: TGCGCCAGCAGTCAATCGGAGGTTCACAGACAACGACTCACGGGCTACACCTTC
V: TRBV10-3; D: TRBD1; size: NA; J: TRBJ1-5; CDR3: CAISQGQGSNQPQHF; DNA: TGTGCCATCAGTCAGGGACAGGGCAGCAATCAGCCCCAGCATTTT
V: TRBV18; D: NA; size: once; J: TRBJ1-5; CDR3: CASSPTSLGFGNQPQHF; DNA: TGTGCCAGCTCACCGACCTCGTTGGGGTTTGGCAATCAGCCCCAGCATTTT
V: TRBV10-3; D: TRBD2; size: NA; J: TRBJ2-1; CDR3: CAIRTSGPYNEQFF; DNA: TGTGCCATCAGGACTAGCGGACCTTACAATGAGCAGTTCTTC
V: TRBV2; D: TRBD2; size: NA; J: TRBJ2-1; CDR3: CASSGGSGRLVNEQFF; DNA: TGTGCCAGCAGTGGGGGGAGCGGGAGGCTTGTCAATGAGCAGTTCTTC
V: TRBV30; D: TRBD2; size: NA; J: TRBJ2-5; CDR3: CAWSVGLAGRETQYF; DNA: TGTGCCTGGTCTGTCGGACTAGCGGGAAGGGAGACCCAGTACTTC
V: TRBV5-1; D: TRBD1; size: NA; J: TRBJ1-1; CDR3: CASSSSGGDTEAFF; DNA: TGCGCCAGCAGCTCCTCAGGGGGGGACACTGAAGCTTTCTTT
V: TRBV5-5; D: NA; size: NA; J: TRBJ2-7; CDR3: CASSPWTVSYEQYF; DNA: TGTGCCAGCAGCCCGTGGACGGTCTCCTACGAGCAGTACTTC
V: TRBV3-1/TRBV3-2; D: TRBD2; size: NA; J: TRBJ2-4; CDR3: CASSLGTSGSSAKNIQYF; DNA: TGTGCCAGCAGCCTCGGGACTAGCGGGAGTAGTGCCAAAAACATTCAGTACTTC
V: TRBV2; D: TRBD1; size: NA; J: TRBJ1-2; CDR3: CASRTTGERGYGYTF; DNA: TGTGCCAGCAGGACCACAGGGGAGCGTGGGTATGGCTACACCTTC
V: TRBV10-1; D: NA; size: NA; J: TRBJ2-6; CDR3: CASSGDGANVLTF; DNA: TGCGCCAGCAGTGGGGATGGGGCCAACGTCCTGACTTTC
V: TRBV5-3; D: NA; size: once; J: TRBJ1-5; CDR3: CARNRRVDPPQHF; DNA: TGTGCCAGAAATCGCAGGGTGGATCCGCCCCAGCATTTT
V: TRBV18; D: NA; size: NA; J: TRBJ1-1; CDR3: CASSVQGLNTEAFF; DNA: TGTGCCAGCTCAGTCCAGGGGCTAAACACTGAAGCTTTCTTT
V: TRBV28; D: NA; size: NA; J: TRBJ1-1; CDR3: CASSTHSNTEAFF; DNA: TGTGCCAGCAGCACCCATTCGAACACTGAAGCTTTCTTT
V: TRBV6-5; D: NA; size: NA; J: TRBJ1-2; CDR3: CASRQTDAYGYTF; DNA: TGTGCCAGCAGACAGACAGACGCCTATGGCTACACCTTC
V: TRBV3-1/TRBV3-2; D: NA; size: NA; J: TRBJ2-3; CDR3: CASSQVGGGPTDTQYF; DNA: TGTGCCAGCAGCCAAGTAGGGGGAGGGCCCACAGATACGCAGTATTTT
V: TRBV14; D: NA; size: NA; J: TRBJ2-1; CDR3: CASSPSRVGEQFF; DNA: TGTGCCAGCAGCCCCTCCCGGGTGGGGGAGCAGTTCTTC
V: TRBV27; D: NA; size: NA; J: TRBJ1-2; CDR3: CASSWGGAGSHYGYTF; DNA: TGTGCCAGCAGTTGGGGGGGGGCAGGGTCCCACTATGGCTACACCTTC
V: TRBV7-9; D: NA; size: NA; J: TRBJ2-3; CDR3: CASGPLGSTDTQYF; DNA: TGTGCCAGCGGCCCATTGGGGAGCACAGATACGCAGTATTTT
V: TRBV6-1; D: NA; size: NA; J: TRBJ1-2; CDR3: CASSGGGQIAVNNYGYTF; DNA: TGTGCCAGCAGTGGGGGCGGCCAGATCGCTGTTAATAACTATGGCTACACCTTC
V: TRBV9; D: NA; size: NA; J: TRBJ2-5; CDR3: CASSRRQFQETQYF; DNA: TGTGCCAGCAGCCGTCGACAGTTCCAAGAGACCCAGTACTTC
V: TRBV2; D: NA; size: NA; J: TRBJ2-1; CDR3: CASSEGVEQFF; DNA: TGTGCCAGCAGTGAAGGAGTAGAGCAGTTCTTC
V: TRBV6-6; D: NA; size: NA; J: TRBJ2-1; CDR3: CASSYRLIDNEQFF; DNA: TGTGCCAGCAGTTACCGCCTAATTGACAATGAGCAGTTCTTC
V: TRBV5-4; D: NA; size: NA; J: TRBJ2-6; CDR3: CASSPVRSGANVLTF; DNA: TGTGCCAGCAGCCCCGTCCGCTCTGGGGCCAACGTCCTGACTTTC
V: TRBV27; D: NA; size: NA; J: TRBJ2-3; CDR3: CASSPRLVTDTQYF; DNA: TGTGCCAGCAGTCCCCGACTAGTAACAGATACGCAGTATTTT
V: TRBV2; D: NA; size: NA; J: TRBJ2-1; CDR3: CASRYRDGYNEQFF; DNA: TGTGCCAGCAGATACCGGGACGGATACAATGAGCAGTTCTTC
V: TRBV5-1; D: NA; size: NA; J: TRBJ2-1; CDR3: CASSLDGSSYNEQFF; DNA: TGCGCCAGCAGCTTGGACGGGAGCTCCTACAATGAGCAGTTCTTC
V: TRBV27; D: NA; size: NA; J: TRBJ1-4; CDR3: CASRYTQGEKLFF; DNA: TGTGCCAGCAGGTACACTCAAGGTGAAAAACTGTTTTTT
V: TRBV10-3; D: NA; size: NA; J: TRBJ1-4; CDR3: CAISDSRTTNEKLFF; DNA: TGTGCCATCAGTGACTCCCGGACAACTAATGAAAAACTGTTTTTT
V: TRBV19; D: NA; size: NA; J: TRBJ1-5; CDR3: CASSRNPREPQHF; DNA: TGTGCCAGTAGTAGAAATCCGAGGGAGCCCCAGCATTTT
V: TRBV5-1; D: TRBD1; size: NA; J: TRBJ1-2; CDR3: CASSWGQASLNYGYTF; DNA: TGCGCCAGCAGCTGGGGACAGGCTAGCTTAAACTATGGCTACACCTTC
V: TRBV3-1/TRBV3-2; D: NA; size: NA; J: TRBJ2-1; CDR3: CASRQAGHNEQFF; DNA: TGTGCCAGCAGGCAAGCGGGTCACAATGAGCAGTTCTTC
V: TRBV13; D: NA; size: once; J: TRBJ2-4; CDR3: CASSLGQGSSENIQYF; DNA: TGTGCCAGCAGCTTAGGACAGGGCAGCTCCGAAAACATTCAGTACTTC
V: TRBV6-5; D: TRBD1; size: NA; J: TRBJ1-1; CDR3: CASSRTGPNTEAFF; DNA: TGTGCCAGCAGTAGGACAGGGCCGAACACTGAAGCTTTCTTT
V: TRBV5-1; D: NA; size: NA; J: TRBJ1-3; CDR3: CASSPGTLASGNTIYF; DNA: TGCGCCAGCAGCCCAGGGACGCTAGCCTCTGGAAACACCATATATTTT
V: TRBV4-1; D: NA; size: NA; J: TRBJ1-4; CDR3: CASSPRTANEKLFF; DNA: TGCGCCAGCAGCCCCCGGACAGCTAATGAAAAACTGTTTTTT
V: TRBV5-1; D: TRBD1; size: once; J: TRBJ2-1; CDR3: CASSQDRSSYNEQFF; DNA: TGCGCCAGCAGCCAGGACAGGAGCTCCTACAATGAGCAGTTCTTC
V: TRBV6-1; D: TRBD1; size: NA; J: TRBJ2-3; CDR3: CASSEASRGLGDTQYF; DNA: TGTGCCAGCAGTGAAGCTAGTAGGGGGCTGGGAGATACGCAGTATTTT
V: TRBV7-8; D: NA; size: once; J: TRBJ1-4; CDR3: CASSLLTGANGGGEKLFF; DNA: TGTGCCAGCAGCTTACTTACCGGGGCGAATGGTGGTGGTGAAAAACTGTTTTTT
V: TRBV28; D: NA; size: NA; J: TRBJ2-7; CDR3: CATGQSSYEQYF; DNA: TGTGCCACAGGACAGAGCTCCTACGAGCAGTACTTC
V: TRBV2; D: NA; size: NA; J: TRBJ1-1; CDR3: CASRGLQGRYTEAFF; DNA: TGTGCCAGCAGGGGCCTTCAGGGTAGGTACACTGAAGCTTTCTTT
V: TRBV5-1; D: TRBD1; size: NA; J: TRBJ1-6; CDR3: CASSLAVQGASSLHF; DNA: TGCGCCAGCAGCTTGGCCGTTCAGGGGGCAAGTTCCCTCCACTTT
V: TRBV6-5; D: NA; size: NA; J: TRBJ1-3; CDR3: CASSFDSNSGNTIYF; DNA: TGTGCCAGCAGTTTCGACAGCAACTCTGGAAACACCATATATTTT
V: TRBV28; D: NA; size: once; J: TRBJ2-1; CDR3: CASRTGGGPKNEQFF; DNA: TGTGCCAGTCGAACCGGCGGGGGCCCAAAGAATGAGCAGTTCTTC